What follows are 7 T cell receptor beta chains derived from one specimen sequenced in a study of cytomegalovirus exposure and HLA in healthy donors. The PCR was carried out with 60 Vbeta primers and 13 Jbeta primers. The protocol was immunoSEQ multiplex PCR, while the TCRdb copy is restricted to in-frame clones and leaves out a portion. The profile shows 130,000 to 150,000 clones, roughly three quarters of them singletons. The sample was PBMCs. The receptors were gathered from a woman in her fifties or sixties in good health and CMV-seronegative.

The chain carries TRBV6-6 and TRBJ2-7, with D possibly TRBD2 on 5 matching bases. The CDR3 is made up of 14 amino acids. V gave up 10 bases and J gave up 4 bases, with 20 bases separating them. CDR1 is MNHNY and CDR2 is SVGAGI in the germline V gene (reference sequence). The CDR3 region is CATRVTVTGYEQYF. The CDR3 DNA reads TGTGCCACTCGAGTTACGGTCACGGGGTACGAGCAGTACTTC.

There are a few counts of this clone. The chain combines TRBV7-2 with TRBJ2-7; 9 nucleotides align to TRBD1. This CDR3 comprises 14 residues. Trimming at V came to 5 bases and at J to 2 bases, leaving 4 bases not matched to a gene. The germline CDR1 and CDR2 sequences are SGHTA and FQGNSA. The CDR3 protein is CASSINRGPYEQYF. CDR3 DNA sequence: TGTGCCAGCAGCATAAACAGGGGGCCCTACGAGCAGTACTTC.

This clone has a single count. The CDR3 DNA sequence: TGTGCCAGCATCCACAGCCAAGGAGGTGAAGCTTTCTTT. Protein sequence: CASIHSQGGEAFF. V usage is TRBV13 and J usage is TRBJ1-1; D unclear. Germline loops: CDR1 PRHDT, CDR2 FYEKMQ (reference sequence). V was trimmed by 7 bases and J by 7 bases, leaving 16 bases between them. The CDR3 sequence is 13 residues long.

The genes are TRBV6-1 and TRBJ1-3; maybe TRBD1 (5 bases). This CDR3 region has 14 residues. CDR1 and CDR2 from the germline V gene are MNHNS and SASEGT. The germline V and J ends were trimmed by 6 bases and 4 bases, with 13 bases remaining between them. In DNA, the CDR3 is TGTGCCAGCAGATATGCAGGGCAAGGAAACACCATATATTTT. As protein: CASRYAGQGNTIYF.

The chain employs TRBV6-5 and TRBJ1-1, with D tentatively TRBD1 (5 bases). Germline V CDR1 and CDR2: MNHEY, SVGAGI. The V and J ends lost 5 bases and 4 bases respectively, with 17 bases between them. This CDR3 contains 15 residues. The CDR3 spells CASSVQDSGGTEAFF. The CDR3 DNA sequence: TGTGCCAGCAGTGTCCAAGACAGCGGGGGCACTGAAGCTTTCTTT.

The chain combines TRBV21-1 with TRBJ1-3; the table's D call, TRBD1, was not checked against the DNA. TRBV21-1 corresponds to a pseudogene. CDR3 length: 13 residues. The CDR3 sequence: CATQDSSGNTIYF. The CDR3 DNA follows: TGTGCCACCCAGGACAGCTCTGGAAACACCATATATTTT.

CDR3 nucleotides: TGTGCCAGCAGTGAAGATCGCCCTGTGTTGGCGCCCCAGCATTTT. This sequence encodes CASSEDRPVLAPQHF. The chain joins TRBV2 to TRBJ1-5; D gene ambiguous. The CDR3 length is 15 residues. The V end lost 1 base, the J end lost 9 bases, and 16 bases lay between the germline ends. Germline V CDR1 and CDR2: SNHLY, FYNNEI.